This T cell receptor beta chain is drawn from a study of blood T cell repertoires in COVID-19. CDR3 size: 15 residues. The V gene's germline CDR1 is SGDLS and CDR2 YYNGEE. V was trimmed by 3 bases and J by 4 bases, leaving 14 bases between them. Libraries were prepared by immunoSEQ multiplex PCR; TCRdb keeps only in-frame clonotypes and omits some of them. The data show approximately 90,000 clones, less than 85% seen once. The sequence derives from a woman older than 75 with acute or convalescent COVID-19. The sequenced material came from peripheral blood. The rearrangement joins TRBV9 to TRBJ2-1, with D possibly being TRBD2 (5 bases). Here the CDR3 DNA reads TGTGCCAGCAGCGAGCCAATGAGGGTGTACAATGAGCAGTTCTTC. It encodes CASSEPMRVYNEQFF.